Shown below are 11 T cell receptor beta chains from a single sample sequenced in a study of neurological immune-mediated disorders. TCRdb used MiXCR to reprocess the 5' RACE reads, holding one entry per CDR3 protein. Of roughly 20,000 distinct CDR3 sequences listed, 14% are singletons. The sample was CD4+ T cells from blood. The receptors come from a woman in her fifties or sixties with HTLV-1-associated myelopathy (HAM/TSP).

This clonotype has a single count. The V gene is TRBV27, the J gene TRBJ2-3; D gene unclear. Germline values: CDR1 MNHEY, CDR2 SMNVEV (reference sequence). V was cut by 6 bases and J by 5 bases, with 12 bases left in between. The CDR3 runs to 13 residues. The CDR3 DNA sequence: TGTGCCAGCAGCCACGAACGGATAGATACGCAGTATTTT. It is translated as CASSHERIDTQYF.

The chain links TRBV7-8 to TRBJ2-7; D perhaps matches TRBD1 (5 bases). The germline V gene encodes CDR1 SGHVS and CDR2 FQNEAQ. The CDR3 runs 14 residues. Trimming took off 4 bases at V and 7 bases at J, with 17 bases between the two ends. The CDR3 sequence is CASSSRQSTQEQYF. In DNA, the CDR3 is TGTGCCAGCAGCTCGCGACAGAGTACGCAGGAGCAGTACTTC.

This clonotype was observed many times. CDR3 in DNA: TGTGCCACTTCGGGTGGCCCCACCAGCTCCTACGAGCAGTACTTC. It codes for CATSGGPTSSYEQYF. This chain links TRBV7-2 with TRBJ2-7; no definite D call. The germline V and J ends were trimmed by 10 bases and 0 bases, with 19 bases remaining between them. Germline-derived CDR1 and CDR2 are SGHTA and FQGNSA. This CDR3 contains 15 residues. The whole variable domain, filled in from reference TRBV7-2 and TRBJ2-7, reads GAGVSQSPSNKVTEKGKDVELRCDPISGHTALYWYRQSLGQGLEFLIYFQGNSAPDKSGLPSDRFSAERTGGSVSTLTIQRTQQEDSAVYLCATSGGPTSSYEQYFGPGTRLTVT.

This clonotype was observed at least ten times. V is TRBV5-1 and J is TRBJ2-2; D perhaps matches TRBD1 (6 bases). V was pared by 4 bases and J by 2 bases, with 12 bases between. In germline, CDR1 is SGHRS, CDR2 YFSETQ. The length of the CDR3 is 15 residues. The CDR3 nucleotides read TGCGCCAGCAGCAAGACAGGAGAAAACACCGGGGAGCTGTTTTTT. Residues: CASSKTGENTGELFF.

Ten or more counts support this clonotype. The genes are TRBV7-2 and TRBJ2-7, with D possibly called TRBD1 or TRBD2 (6 bases each). Trimming shortened V by 3 bases and J by 0 bases, and 9 bases separated the two germline ends. The CDR3 is made up of 14 amino acids. Per germline, CDR1 SGHTA and CDR2 FQGNSA. The CDR3 DNA follows: TGTGCCAGCAGCTTTCGGGGGCGCTCCTACGAGCAGTACTTC. It translates to CASSFRGRSYEQYF.

This clonotype was seen a few times. Germline is not matched at one junction end, which may reflect a read error. The chain is built from TRBV3-1 and TRBJ2-7; 11 bases match TRBD2. CDR3 length: 16 residues. Germline-derived CDR1 and CDR2 are LGHDT and YNNKEL (reference sequence). CDR3 coding DNA: TGTGCCAGCAGTCAAGGGCCGACTAGCGGGGCCTACGAGCAGTACTTC. Its protein product is CASSQGPTSGAYEQYF.

In its sample, this clonotype was seen many times. The genes are TRBV6-5 and TRBJ1-1; TRBD1 matches 8 bases. Germline V gives CDR1 MNHEY, CDR2 SVGAGI. The CDR3 loop spans 15 amino acids. Trimming at V came to 7 bases and at J to 0 bases, leaving 7 bases not matched to a gene. The CDR3 sequence is CASTGQGGMNTEAFF. For the CDR3, the DNA is TGTGCCAGCACCGGACAGGGCGGAATGAACACTGAAGCTTTCTTT.

This clonotype was counted many times. This rearrangement joins TRBV7-2 to TRBJ2-7, with 11 bases fitting TRBD2. The germline CDR1 and CDR2 sequences are SGHTA and FQGNSA. Trimming cost V 3 bases and J 5 bases; bases outside gene matches: 3. The CDR3 consists of 14 residues. The CDR3 sequence is CASSLTSGANEQYF. CDR3 in DNA: TGTGCCAGCAGCTTGACTAGCGGGGCTAACGAGCAGTACTTC.

This clonotype was counted ten times or more. This rearrangement joins TRBV6-6 to TRBJ1-3; no clear D. Between the trimmed V and J ends, which lost 6 bases and 5 bases, there was a span of 14 bases. Germline V gene sequence: CDR1 MNHNY, CDR2 SVGAGI (reference sequence). CDR3 length: 14 amino acids. The CDR3 coding sequence is TGTGCCAGCAGGGACCTGACAATCAGAAACACCATATATTTT. It encodes CASRDLTIRNTIYF.

In its sample, this clonotype was seen many times. The DNA of the CDR3 is TGTGCCAGCAGCTTGTCGAGCGGAAGGCAAGAGACCCAGTACTTC. Amino acids: CASSLSSGRQETQYF. The rearrangement joins TRBV5-4 to TRBJ2-5; TRBD2 might be the D (5 bases). Looked up from germline, CDR1 is SGHNT and CDR2 is YYREEE (reference sequence). The CDR3 is 15 amino acids. The V and J ends lost 1 base and 2 bases respectively, with 12 bases between them.

This clonotype has at least ten counts. The chain combines TRBV7-9 with TRBJ1-3; tentatively, D is TRBD1 (5 bases). The CDR3 has 17 amino acids. Germline CDR1 SEHNR, CDR2 FQNEAQ (reference sequence). V lost 5 bases to trimming and J lost 4 bases, with 21 bases between them. The CDR3 protein is CASSTFRDALKGNTIYF. The CDR3 nucleotides read TGTGCCAGCAGCACATTCCGGGACGCCTTGAAGGGAAACACCATATATTTT.